The T cell receptor (beta chain) described here comes from a study of T cells in women clearing cervical HPV infection. Study-level background: Cases: HPV16-related CIN3 or worse on histology, 2 invasive cancers. With HLA typing for only a few women, HLA confounding remains possible. Study findings and constraints: CIN3+ cases had significantly higher TCR richness than controls; evenness did not differ.

The repertoire was sequenced with immunoSEQ multiplex PCR; TCRdb's copy has only in-frame clones and lacks some. The table lists 40,000 to 60,000 clones. Notes on this clone: Its antigen is currently unknown. The read halts 3 residues ahead of the CDR3 end, with the missing end drawn from the germline J gene.

The CDR3 runs 12 residues. In germline, CDR1 is MNHEY, CDR2 SVGEGT. V shed 1 base and J shed 5 bases, with 3 bases lying between them. Material: blood buffy coat. This clonotype was sampled from a woman between 18 and 75 years old with a cervical HPV16 infection that either progressed to CIN3+ or cleared (not recorded which). The J gene is TRBJ2-1, the V gene TRBV6-2 or TRBV6-3; D remains ambiguous. The CDR3 DNA, read in part, is TGTGCCAGCAGTTACTTAGACAATGAG. This encodes CASSYLDNE. The entire CDR3 reads CASSYLDNEQFF.